This T cell receptor beta chain was retrieved from a study of cytomegalovirus exposure and HLA in healthy donors. Study-wide results and limits: A later analysis found that most CMV-associated TCR beta chains appeared HLA-restricted. Most subjects' HLA-A and HLA-B alleles were reportedly predicted from TCR beta sequences. Investigators reported 150 to 200 TCR beta chains as tied to cytomegalovirus.

PCR involved 60 Vbeta and 13 Jbeta primers. The repertoire was sequenced with immunoSEQ multiplex PCR; TCRdb's copy has only in-frame clones and lacks some. This sample's clone table lists 110,000 to 150,000 clones. Notes on this clone: As yet, its antigen is unknown.

This CDR3 is built from 14 residues. V was pared by 0 bases and J by 1 base, with 8 bases between. Per the germline V gene, CDR1 is SGDLS and CDR2 is YYNGEE. Sample: PBMCs. The V call is TRBV9, the J call TRBJ2-7; a possible D gene is TRBD2 (5 bases). The sequence was collected from a male donor in good health and CMV-seronegative. The CDR3 reads CASSVAGWSYEQYF. CDR3 bases: TGTGCCAGCAGCGTAGCGGGGTGGTCCTACGAGCAGTACTTC.